This T cell receptor beta chain originates from a study of shared clonotypes between healthy human individuals. On this clone: Antigen specificity is unknown.

Trimming at V came to 5 bases and at J to 2 bases, leaving 5 bases not matched to a gene. The CDR3 contains 14 residues. Germline CDR1 and CDR2: SGHTS and YDEGEE. Cells designated naive CD8 were CD45RO-negative and were positively selected for CCR7, with terminally differentiated effector memory CD45RA+ cells excluded. Study-level findings and limits: The study drew on few donors, limiting represented genetic and exposure-history diversity.

Investigators spread the genomic DNA of each subset evenly over several immunoSEQ plates. Sequencing used immunoSEQ multiplex PCR; TCRdb keeps in-frame clones, though not all of them. In the table there are fewer than 800,000 clones, about 91% of which are singletons. This chain joins TRBV5-8 and TRBJ2-7, with 9 nucleotides matching TRBD1. This receptor was identified in a man aged 25 to 40 in good health. Sequenced material: naive CD8+ T cells sorted from blood. The DNA of the CDR3 is TGTGCCAGCAGATCGGGACAGGGACCCTACGAGCAGTACTTC. Amino acids: CASRSGQGPYEQYF.